Below are 9 T cell receptor beta chains sequenced from a single sample in a study of blood T cell repertoires in COVID-19. Here immunoSEQ multiplex PCR was the method, and the copy in TCRdb shows in-frame clones only, minus some. The data contain about 250,000 clones, nearly 90% of them singletons. Sequenced sample: peripheral blood. Source of these receptors: a man between 18 and 29 years old with active or convalescent COVID-19.

The chain links TRBV3-1 (or the pseudogene TRBV3-2) to TRBJ2-7; 16 nucleotides align to TRBD2. This CDR3 is 16 amino acids long. CDR1 is LGHDT, CDR2 YNNKEL, per germline (reference sequence). J gave up 5 bases and V 4 bases, and 5 bases lay outside the gene matches. CDR3 residues: CASSPGTSGRVDEQYF. CDR3 DNA: TGTGCCAGCAGCCCGGGGACTAGCGGGAGGGTCGACGAGCAGTACTTC.

This clone was detected once. V and J are TRBV21-1 and TRBJ1-4; the DNA was not used to check the table's D call, TRBD1. TRBV21-1 is a pseudogene segment. This CDR3 is built from 18 residues. The CDR3 loop reads CASSIRLPNRGTNEKLFF. CDR3 nucleotides: TGTGCCAGCAGCATTCGTTTACCAAACAGGGGGACTAATGAAAAACTGTTTTTT.

The chain links TRBV5-1 to TRBJ2-2, with TRBD1 matching over 7 bases. This CDR3 is 15 amino acids long. Germline CDR1 SGHRS, CDR2 YFSETQ. Losses at the gene ends were 2 bases for V and 4 bases for J; bases not matched to a gene: 5. In DNA form, the CDR3 reads TGCGCCAGCAGCTTAGGGGGCCCGAGCACCGGGGAGCTGTTTTTT. It specifies CASSLGGPSTGELFF.

The genes are TRBV3-1 (or the pseudogene TRBV3-2) and TRBJ1-5; TRBD1 matches at 10 bases. The V segment lost 0 bases and the J segment 2 bases; nucleotides outside the gene matches: 4. CDR3 length equals 17 residues. Germline CDR1 reads LGHDT; CDR2 reads YNNKEL (reference sequence). The CDR3 DNA reads TGTGCCAGCAGCCAAGATGCGGACAGGGGGGGCAATCAGCCCCAGCATTTT. As protein: CASSQDADRGGNQPQHF.

V is TRBV2 and J is TRBJ1-4, with 8 bases that match TRBD1. V shed 2 bases, J shed 2 bases, and the junction held 1 base outside the gene matches. CDR1 and CDR2 from the germline V gene are SNHLY and FYNNEI. This CDR3 contains 15 residues. This CDR3 reads CASSERTGTNEKLFF. DNA of the CDR3: TGTGCCAGCAGTGAAAGGACAGGGACTAATGAAAAACTGTTTTTT. Variable domain in full (rest from reference TRBV2 and TRBJ1-4): EPEVTQTPSHQVTQMGQEVILRCVPISNHLYFYWYRQILGQKVEFLVSFYNNEISEKSEIFDDQFSVERPDGSNFTLKIRSTKLEDSAMYFCASSERTGTNEKLFFGSGTQLSVL.

The CDR3 here is CASSKPPQETQYF. CDR3 DNA sequence: TGTGCCAGCAGCAAGCCTCCCCAAGAGACCCAGTACTTC. V is TRBV7-2 and J is TRBJ2-5; no clear D. Germline V gene lookup returns CDR1 SGHTA and CDR2 FQGNSA. CDR3 size: 13 residues. V lost 5 bases, J lost 1 base, and 8 bases lay in between.

The J gene is TRBJ2-3, the V gene TRBV5-4; 9 bases fit TRBD1. Losses at the gene ends were 4 bases for V and 6 bases for J; bases not matched to a gene: 9. From germline, CDR1 is SGHNT and CDR2 YYREEE (reference sequence). The CDR3 runs to 15 residues. The CDR3 region is CASSPDRGLGDTQYF. For the CDR3, the DNA is TGTGCCAGCAGCCCGGACAGGGGTTTAGGGGATACGCAGTATTTT.

The V gene is TRBV11-2, the J gene TRBJ2-4; 10 bases match TRBD1. CDR3 size: 14 residues. With V trimmed by 5 bases and J by 8 bases, 6 bases remained unmatched. Per germline, CDR1 SGHAT and CDR2 FQNNGV. For the CDR3, the DNA is TGTGCCAGCAGCCCCGGGACAGGGGAACACATTCAGTACTTC. This codes for CASSPGTGEHIQYF.

This chain uses TRBV2 with TRBJ2-1; 11 bases map to TRBD2. In germline, CDR1 is SNHLY, CDR2 FYNNEI. This CDR3 spans 15 amino acids. V shed 4 bases and J 6 bases; nucleotides not matched to a gene: 5. The CDR3 sequence is CASSGASGGFNEQFF. DNA for the CDR3: TGTGCCAGCAGTGGCGCTAGCGGGGGGTTCAATGAGCAGTTCTTC. Full variable domain (rest looked up from reference TRBV2 and TRBJ2-1): EPEVTQTPSHQVTQMGQEVILRCVPISNHLYFYWYRQILGQKVEFLVSFYNNEISEKSEIFDDQFSVERPDGSNFTLKIRSTKLEDSAMYFCASSGASGGFNEQFFGPGTRLTVL.